This TCR beta chain derives from a study of monozygotic twins with inflammatory bowel disease. With eight separate reactions per sample, the authors made cDNA. Reprocessing the 5' RACE reads, TCRdb reports a single entry for every CDR3 protein and omits DNA. This listing includes around 400,000 distinct CDR3 sequences. Germline CDR1 reads DFQATT; CDR2 reads SNEGSKA (reference sequence). The CDR3 extends over 14 amino acids. This TCR came from a human donor with ulcerative colitis or Crohn's disease, or a healthy co-twin of an affected twin (not recorded which). V is TRBV20-1 and J is TRBJ1-5; the TCRdb D gene call, TRBD1, has no DNA to confirm it. The sequenced sample was blood. The CDR3: CSARVGTGTQPQHF.